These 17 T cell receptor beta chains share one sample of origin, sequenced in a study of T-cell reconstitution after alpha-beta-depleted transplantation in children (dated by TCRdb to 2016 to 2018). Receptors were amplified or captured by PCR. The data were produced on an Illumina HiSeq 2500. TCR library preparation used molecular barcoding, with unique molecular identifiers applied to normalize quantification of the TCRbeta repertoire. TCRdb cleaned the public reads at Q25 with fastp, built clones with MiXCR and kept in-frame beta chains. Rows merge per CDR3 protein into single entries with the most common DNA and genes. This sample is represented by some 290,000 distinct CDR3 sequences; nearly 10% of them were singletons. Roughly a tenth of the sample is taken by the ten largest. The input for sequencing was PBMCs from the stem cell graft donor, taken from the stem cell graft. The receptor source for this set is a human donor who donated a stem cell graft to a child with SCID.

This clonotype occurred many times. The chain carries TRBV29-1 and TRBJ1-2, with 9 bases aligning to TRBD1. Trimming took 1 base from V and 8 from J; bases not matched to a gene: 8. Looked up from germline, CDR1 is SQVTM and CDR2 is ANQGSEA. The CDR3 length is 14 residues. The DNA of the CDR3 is TGCAGCGTTGAAGGGGACAGGGTTCGTGAGGGCTACACCTTC. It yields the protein CSVEGDRVREGYTF.

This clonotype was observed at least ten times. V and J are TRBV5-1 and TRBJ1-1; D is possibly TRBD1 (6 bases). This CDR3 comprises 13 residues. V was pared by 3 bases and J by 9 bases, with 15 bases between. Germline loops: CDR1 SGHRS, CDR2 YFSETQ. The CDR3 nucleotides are TGCGCCAGCAGCTCCCCCGGGGGGCTTCAAGCTTTCTTT. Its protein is CASSSPGGLQAFF.

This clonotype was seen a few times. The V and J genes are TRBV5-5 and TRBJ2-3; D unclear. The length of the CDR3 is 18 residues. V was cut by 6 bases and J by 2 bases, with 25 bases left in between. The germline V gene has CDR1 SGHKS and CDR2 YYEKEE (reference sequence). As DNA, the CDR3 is TGTGCCAGCATCAAGCTCCACCGTCACGGATCAAACACAGATACGCAGTATTTT. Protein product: CASIKLHRHGSNTDTQYF.

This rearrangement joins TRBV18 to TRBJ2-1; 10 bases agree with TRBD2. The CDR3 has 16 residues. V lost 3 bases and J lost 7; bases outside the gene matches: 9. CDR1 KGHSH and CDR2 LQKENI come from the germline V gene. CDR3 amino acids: CASSPSLAGATNEQFF. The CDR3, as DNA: TGTGCCAGCTCACCGTCGCTAGCGGGGGCTACGAATGAGCAGTTCTTC.

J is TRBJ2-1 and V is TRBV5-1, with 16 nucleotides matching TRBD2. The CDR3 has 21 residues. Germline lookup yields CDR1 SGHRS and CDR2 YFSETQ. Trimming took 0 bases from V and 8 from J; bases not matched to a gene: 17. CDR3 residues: CASSLEGQIFTGTSGGDEQFF. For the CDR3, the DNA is TGCGCCAGCAGCTTGGAAGGACAGATCTTTACCGGGACTAGCGGGGGGGATGAGCAGTTCTTC.

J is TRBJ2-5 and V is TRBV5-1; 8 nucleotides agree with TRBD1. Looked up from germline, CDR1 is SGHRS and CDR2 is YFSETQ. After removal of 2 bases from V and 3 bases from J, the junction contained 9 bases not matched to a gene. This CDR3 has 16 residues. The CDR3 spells CASSLGGQEIKETQYF. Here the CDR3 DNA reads TGCGCCAGCAGCTTAGGGGGACAGGAGATAAAAGAGACCCAGTACTTC.

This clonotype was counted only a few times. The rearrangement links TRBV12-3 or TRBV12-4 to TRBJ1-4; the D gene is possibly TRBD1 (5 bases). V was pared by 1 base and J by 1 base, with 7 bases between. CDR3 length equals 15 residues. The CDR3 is CASSLVGGTNEKLFF. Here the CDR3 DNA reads TGTGCCAGCAGTTTAGTGGGGGGAACTAATGAAAAACTGTTTTTT.

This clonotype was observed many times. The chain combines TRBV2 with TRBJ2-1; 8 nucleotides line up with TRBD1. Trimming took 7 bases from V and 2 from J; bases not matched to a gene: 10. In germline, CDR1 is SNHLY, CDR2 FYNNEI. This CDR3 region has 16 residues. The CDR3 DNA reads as TGTGCCAGCATGGGGGACAGGCCGGAGGCCTACAATGAGCAGTTCTTC. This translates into CASMGDRPEAYNEQFF.

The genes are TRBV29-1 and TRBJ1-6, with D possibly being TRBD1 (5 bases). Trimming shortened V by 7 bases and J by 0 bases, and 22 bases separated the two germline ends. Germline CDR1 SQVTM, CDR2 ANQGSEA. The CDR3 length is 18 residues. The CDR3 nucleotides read TGCAGCGATCTTCCCCCCGGGGCCCAGAGCTCCTATAATTCACCCCTCCACTTT. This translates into CSDLPPGAQSSYNSPLHF.

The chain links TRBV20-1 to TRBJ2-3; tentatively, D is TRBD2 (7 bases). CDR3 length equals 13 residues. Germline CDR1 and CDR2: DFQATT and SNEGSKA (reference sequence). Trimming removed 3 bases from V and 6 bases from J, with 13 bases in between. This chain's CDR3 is CSASPGGQDTQYF. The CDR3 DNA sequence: TGCAGTGCTAGTCCGGGGGGCCAGGATACGCAGTATTTT.

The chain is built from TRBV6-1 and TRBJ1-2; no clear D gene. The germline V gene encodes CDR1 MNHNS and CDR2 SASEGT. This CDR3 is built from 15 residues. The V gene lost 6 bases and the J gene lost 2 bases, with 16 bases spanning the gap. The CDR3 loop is CASRPGGPGNYGYTF. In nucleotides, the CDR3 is TGTGCCAGCAGGCCCGGAGGTCCGGGGAACTATGGCTACACCTTC.

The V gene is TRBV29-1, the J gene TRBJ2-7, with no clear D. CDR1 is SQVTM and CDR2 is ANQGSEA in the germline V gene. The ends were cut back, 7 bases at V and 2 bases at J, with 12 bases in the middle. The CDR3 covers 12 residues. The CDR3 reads CSGSDTTYEQYF. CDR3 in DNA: TGCAGCGGGTCCGACACAACCTACGAGCAGTACTTC.

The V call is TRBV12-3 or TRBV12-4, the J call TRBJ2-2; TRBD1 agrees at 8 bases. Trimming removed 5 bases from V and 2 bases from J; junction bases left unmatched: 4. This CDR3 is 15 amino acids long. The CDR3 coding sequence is TGTGCCAGCAGTCGGACAGGGAGAAACACCGGGGAGCTGTTTTTT. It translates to CASSRTGRNTGELFF.

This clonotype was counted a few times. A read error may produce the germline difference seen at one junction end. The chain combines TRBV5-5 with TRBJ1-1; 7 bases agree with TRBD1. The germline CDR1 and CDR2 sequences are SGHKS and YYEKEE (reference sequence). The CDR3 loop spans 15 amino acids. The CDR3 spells CASSLYGTANNEAFF. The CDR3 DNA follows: TGTGCCAGCAGCTTGTACGGGACAGCTAACAATGAAGCTTTCTTT.

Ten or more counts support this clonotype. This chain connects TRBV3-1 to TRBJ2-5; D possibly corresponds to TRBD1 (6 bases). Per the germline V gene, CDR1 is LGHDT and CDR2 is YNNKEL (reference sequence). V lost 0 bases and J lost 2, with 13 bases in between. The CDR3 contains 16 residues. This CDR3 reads CASSQDGGRGQETQYF. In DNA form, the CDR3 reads TGTGCCAGCAGCCAAGATGGGGGCAGGGGACAAGAGACCCAGTACTTC.

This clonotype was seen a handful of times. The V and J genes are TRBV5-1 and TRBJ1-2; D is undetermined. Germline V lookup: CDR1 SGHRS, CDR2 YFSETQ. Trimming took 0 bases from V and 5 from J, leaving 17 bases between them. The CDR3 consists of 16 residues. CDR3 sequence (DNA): TGCGCCAGCAGCTTGGGGACCGCAAACCTTAGGTATGGCTACACCTTC. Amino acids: CASSLGTANLRYGYTF. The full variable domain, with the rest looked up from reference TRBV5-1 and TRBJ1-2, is KAGVTQTPRYLIKTRGQQVTLSCSPISGHRSVSWYQQTPGQGLQFLFEYFSETQRNKGNFPGRFSGRQFSNSRSEMNVSTLELGDSALYLCASSLGTANLRYGYTFGSGTRLTVV.

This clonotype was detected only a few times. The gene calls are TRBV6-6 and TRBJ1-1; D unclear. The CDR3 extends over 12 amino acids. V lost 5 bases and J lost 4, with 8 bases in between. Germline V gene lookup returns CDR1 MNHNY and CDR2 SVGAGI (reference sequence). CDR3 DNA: TGTGCCAGCAGTAGGACTATCACTGAAGCTTTCTTT. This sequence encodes CASSRTITEAFF.